Listed here is a single T cell receptor (beta chain). The data were obtained in a study of blood T cell repertoires in COVID-19. Study in general: The study drew acute and convalescent COVID-19 samples from the United States, Italy and Spain. Sources were T cells, B-cell-depleted T cells, or PBMCs; the material itself was cDNA or gDNA.

From germline, CDR1 is SGDLS and CDR2 YYNGEE. The length of the CDR3 is 15 residues. Between the trimmed V and J ends, which lost 4 bases and 6 bases, there was a span of 19 bases. Methods used by the authors: How many nucleated cells were present was estimated from reference gene primer amplification. Assay used: immunoSEQ multiplex PCR; TCRdb lists only in-frame clones, some missing. V and J calls and clone size are copied from that table; D and trimming were computed from the DNA. The sample includes around 50,000 clones, around 89% of them seen just once. V is TRBV9 and J is TRBJ1-1; D unresolved. Material: peripheral blood. The source of this sequence is a human donor in a cohort sampled during active COVID-19. CDR3 protein: CASSPTLFNFAEAFF. The CDR3 DNA follows: TGTGCCAGCAGCCCAACTCTTTTCAATTTCGCTGAAGCTTTCTTT.